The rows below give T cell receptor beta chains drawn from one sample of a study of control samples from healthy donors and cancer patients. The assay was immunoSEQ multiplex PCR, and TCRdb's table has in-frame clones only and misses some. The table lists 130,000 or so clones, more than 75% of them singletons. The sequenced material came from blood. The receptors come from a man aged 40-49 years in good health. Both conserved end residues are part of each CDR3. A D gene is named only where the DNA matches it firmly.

CDR3 protein: CASSLSGGSGAQYF
D gene: TRBD2
V gene: TRBV6-5

CDR3 protein: CASSPRTGTYGYTF
D gene: TRBD1
V gene: TRBV19

CDR3 protein: CASSATTSSYEQYF
D gene: -
V gene: TRBV19

CDR3 protein: CSVRLGGANEKLFF
D gene: -
V gene: TRBV29-1

CDR3 protein: CASSWWGQGGSNGYTF
D gene: TRBD1
V gene: TRBV5-5

CDR3 protein: CASSLGQFNQPQHF
D gene: TRBD1
V gene: TRBV7-8

CDR3 protein: CASSLGGSYGYTF
D gene: -
V gene: TRBV7-8

CDR3 protein: CASSLAGRFGNTIYF
D gene: -
V gene: TRBV7-2

CDR3 protein: CASSPERARDDEQYF
D gene: -
V gene: TRBV7-8

CDR3 protein: CASSQEPQGAETEAFF
D gene: TRBD1
V gene: TRBV4-3

CDR3 protein: CSASRLAGGADTQYF
D gene: TRBD2
V gene: TRBV20-1

CDR3 protein: CATSMPQMNTGELFF
D gene: -
V gene: TRBV24-1

CDR3 protein: CASSLASGGSYNEQFF
D gene: TRBD2
V gene: TRBV7-9

CDR3 protein: CASRRGTGGNQPQHF
D gene: TRBD1
V gene: TRBV2

CDR3 protein: CSARMGGGYTF
D gene: -
V gene: TRBV20-1

CDR3 protein: CASSFGWNEQYF
D gene: -
V gene: TRBV7-9

CDR3 protein: CASSLEWTGSGEQYF
D gene: TRBD1
V gene: TRBV11-3

CDR3 protein: CASSQGLAGTYEQYF
D gene: TRBD2
V gene: TRBV4-3

CDR3 protein: CSVSDRVLRAEAFF
D gene: -
V gene: TRBV29-1

CDR3 protein: CASSQVGGTGANVLTF
D gene: TRBD2
V gene: TRBV3-1/TRBV3-2

CDR3 protein: CASSLRTTSTDTQYF
D gene: -
V gene: TRBV9

CDR3 protein: CASSYGGSSNQPQHF
D gene: -
V gene: TRBV6-5

CDR3 protein: CASSESGTGTYNEQFF
D gene: TRBD1
V gene: TRBV25-1

CDR3 protein: CASNSQGNEQFF
D gene: -
V gene: TRBV11-1

CDR3 protein: CASSLGGRNLQPQHF
D gene: -
V gene: TRBV7-2

CDR3 protein: CASSPRDRGGTEAFF
D gene: TRBD1
V gene: TRBV9

CDR3 protein: CASSIGLGRVNTGELFF
D gene: -
V gene: TRBV19

CDR3 protein: CASRMGHGQETQYF
D gene: -
V gene: TRBV6-5

CDR3 protein: CASSKGGGRKSSYNSPLHF
D gene: -
V gene: TRBV21-1

CDR3 protein: CASSQVGTGLYNEQFF
D gene: TRBD1
V gene: TRBV4-1

CDR3 protein: CASSTSGGTDTQYF
D gene: TRBD2
V gene: TRBV19

CDR3 protein: CSVDDRETEAFF
D gene: -
V gene: TRBV29-1

CDR3 protein: CASSTYQSTDTQYF
D gene: -
V gene: TRBV7-2

CDR3 protein: CASSLAGSSYNEQFF
D gene: TRBD2
V gene: TRBV7-2

CDR3 protein: CASSLLPQNTEAFF
D gene: -
V gene: TRBV7-2

CDR3 protein: CASSLVYGETQYF
D gene: -
V gene: TRBV7-2

CDR3 protein: CATSDARGGDQPQHF
D gene: -
V gene: TRBV24-1

CDR3 protein: CASSSQGHEQYF
D gene: -
V gene: TRBV9

CDR3 protein: CAWRGGSSYNSPLHF
D gene: -
V gene: TRBV30

CDR3 protein: CASSIDRVGSGAFF
D gene: -
V gene: TRBV19

CDR3 protein: CASSQDRTGARSPLHF
D gene: TRBD1
V gene: TRBV4-1

CDR3 protein: CASSQAPGSSYNSPLHF
D gene: -
V gene: TRBV3-1/TRBV3-2

CDR3 protein: CASSDLAGDLQETQYF
D gene: TRBD2
V gene: TRBV10-1

CDR3 protein: CASSQGDRDSNQPQHF
D gene: TRBD1
V gene: TRBV3-1/TRBV3-2

CDR3 protein: CASSLEFYEQYF
D gene: -
V gene: TRBV6-5

CDR3 protein: CASSFRDSSHGYTF
D gene: TRBD1
V gene: TRBV5-1